A single sample gave rise to the 15 T cell receptor beta chains below, sequenced in a study of cytomegalovirus exposure and HLA in healthy donors. PCR used 60 Vbeta primers and 13 Jbeta primers. Assay: immunoSEQ multiplex PCR; the TCRdb copy retains only in-frame clones and omits some. The sample lists about 140,000 clones; over 75% were seen once. Sequenced material: PBMCs. Every receptor here comes from a male donor in good health and CMV-seronegative.

The chain carries TRBV28 and TRBJ2-1, with 8 bases fitting TRBD1. Germline-derived CDR1 and CDR2 are MDHEN and SYDVKM. The junction had 8 bases not matched to a gene; V was cut back by 6 bases and J by 7 bases. The CDR3 is made up of 14 amino acids. The CDR3 sequence: CASSIVTGGNEQFF. For the CDR3, the DNA is TGTGCCAGCAGCATTGTTACAGGGGGAAATGAGCAGTTCTTC.

This sequence joins TRBV5-6 and TRBJ2-7, with TRBD2 as a possible D gene (5 bases). Trimming cost V 5 bases and J 5 bases, with 14 bases left between them. The CDR3 extends over 13 amino acids. In germline, CDR1 is SGHDT, CDR2 YYEEEE. CDR3 coding DNA: TGTGCCAGCAGACTCGGTCCCGGGGACGAGCAGTACTTC. Its protein product is CASRLGPGDEQYF.

The chain is built from TRBV10-2 and TRBJ2-1, with 7 positions matching TRBD1. CDR3 length: 12 amino acids. Trimming took 5 bases from V and 15 from J; bases not matched to a gene: 10. Germline V CDR1 and CDR2: WSHSY, SAAADI. The CDR3 DNA sequence: TGCGCCAGCAGTCCTATTGACAGGGCAACGTTCTTC. Encoded protein: CASSPIDRATFF.

J is TRBJ2-3 and V is TRBV7-9; D is unresolved. Germline CDR1 is SEHNR and CDR2 is FQNEAQ (reference sequence). The CDR3 spans 16 residues. Trimming removed 1 base at V and 6 bases at J, with 17 bases between. CDR3 coding DNA: TGTGCCAGCAGCTTAGTCTACAGAAGCTTCTCGGATACGCAGTATTTT. This translates into CASSLVYRSFSDTQYF.

The chain employs TRBV30 and TRBJ2-7, with TRBD2 matching 10 bases. J lost 3 bases, V lost 2 bases, and 1 base had no gene match. Germline V gene sequence: CDR1 GTSNPN, CDR2 SVGIG (reference sequence). There are 13 residues in the CDR3. The CDR3 is CAWSPSGSYEQYF. The CDR3 coding sequence is TGTGCCTGGAGTCCTAGCGGGAGCTACGAGCAGTACTTC.

J is TRBJ1-5 and V is TRBV7-2; the match to TRBD1 covers 8 bases. Germline trimming cut 3 bases from V and 6 bases from J; bases unmatched to any gene: 7. The CDR3 covers 15 residues. The germline V gene has CDR1 SGHTA and CDR2 FQGNSA. The CDR3 reads CASSLGQAGSQPQHF. Written as DNA, the CDR3 is TGTGCCAGCAGCTTGGGACAGGCGGGGAGTCAGCCCCAGCATTTT.

This sequence joins TRBV30 and TRBJ2-1; tentative D call: TRBD2 (6 bases). Trimming left V 4 bases short and J 5 bases short, with 15 bases between. The germline V gene encodes CDR1 GTSNPN and CDR2 SVGIG (reference sequence). The CDR3 loop spans 14 amino acids. DNA for the CDR3: TGTGCCTGGAACGGCGGGATTGGGGACAATGAGCAGTTCTTC. Protein product: CAWNGGIGDNEQFF.

The chain carries TRBV7-8 and TRBJ2-3; TRBD2 agrees at 7 bases. The CDR3 totals 16 residues. From germline, CDR1 is SGHVS and CDR2 FQNEAQ. Trimming at V came to 1 base and at J to 3 bases, leaving 7 bases not matched to a gene. The CDR3 spells CASSLVGGSRTDTQYF. CDR3 coding DNA: TGTGCCAGCAGCTTAGTTGGCGGGAGTAGGACAGATACGCAGTATTTT. The whole variable domain, filled in from reference TRBV7-8 and TRBJ2-3, reads GAGVSQSPRYKVAKRGQDVALRCDPISGHVSLFWYQQALGQGPEFLTYFQNEAQLDKSGLPSDRFFAERPEGSVSTLKIQRTQQEDSAVYLCASSLVGGSRTDTQYFGPGTRLTVL.

This sequence joins TRBV7-8 and TRBJ2-5; D remains ambiguous. The assigned J gene may be wrong: the sequence end matches TRBJ2-7 better. Germline assignment: CDR1 SGHVS and CDR2 FQNEAQ. This CDR3 is 15 amino acids long. The CDR3 region has the DNA TGTGCCAGCAGCTTAGGACTGACGGCCACCTACGAGCAGTACTTC. This codes for CASSLGLTATYEQYF.

The chain employs TRBV13 and TRBJ2-1; 14 bases are shared with TRBD2. V gave up 4 bases and J gave up 9 bases; unmatched junction bases: 2. This CDR3 region has 14 residues. CDR1 and CDR2 from the germline V gene are PRHDT and FYEKMQ (reference sequence). CDR3 nucleotide sequence: TGTGCCAGCAGCTCCGGACTAGCGGGAGGTGAGCAGTTCTTC. Translating it yields CASSSGLAGGEQFF.

The chain employs TRBV7-9 and TRBJ1-4; D not resolved. The CDR3 is 13 amino acids. The germline gives CDR1 SEHNR, CDR2 FQNEAQ (reference sequence). Trimming left V 10 bases short and J 3 bases short, with 12 bases between. The CDR3 is CATIPVANEKLFF. As DNA, the CDR3 is TGTGCCACCATCCCGGTGGCTAATGAAAAACTGTTTTTT. Drawing the rest from reference TRBV7-9 and TRBJ1-4, the complete variable domain is DTGVSQNPRHKITKRGQNVTFRCDPISEHNRLYWYRQTLGQGPEFLTYFQNEAQLEKSRLLSDRFSAERPKGSFSTLEIQRTEQGDSAMYLCATIPVANEKLFFGSGTQLSVL.

This chain connects TRBV6-4 to TRBJ2-1, with TRBD2 identical over 8 bases. Germline assignment: CDR1 MRHNA and CDR2 SNTAGT. The ends lost 6 bases at V and 6 bases at J; junction bases unmatched: 7. The CDR3 is 14 residues long. CDR3 DNA sequence: TGTGCCAGCAGCCCGACTAGCGAAATCAATGAGCAGTTCTTC. Translating it yields CASSPTSEINEQFF.

The V call is TRBV12-1, the J call TRBJ1-1; the DNA was not used to check the table's D call, TRBD1. TRBV12-1 has pseudogene status. The length of the CDR3 is 13 residues. CDR3 nucleotides: TGTGCCAGCAGCTTTGGCGACACTACTGAAGCTTTCTTT. Amino acid sequence: CASSFGDTTEAFF.

The V call is TRBV6-6, the J call TRBJ2-5, with a possible D match to TRBD2 (7 bases). The better agreement between TRBJ2-7 and the DNA end casts doubt on the J call. This CDR3 region has 13 residues. Per germline, CDR1 MNHNY and CDR2 SVGAGI (reference sequence). The CDR3 loop reads CASRVPGGREQYF. CDR3 nucleotides: TGTGCCAGCAGGGTACCCGGGGGGCGCGAGCAGTACTTC.

V is TRBV4-1 and J is TRBJ2-1; 14 nucleotides align to TRBD2. In germline, CDR1 is MGHRA, CDR2 YSYEKL. V was clipped by 1 base and J by 4 bases; unmatched bases: 3. The CDR3 has 17 residues. The DNA for the CDR3 is TGCGCCAGCAGCCAAGGACTAGCGGGAGGGATGTACAATGAGCAGTTCTTC. This gives the protein CASSQGLAGGMYNEQFF.